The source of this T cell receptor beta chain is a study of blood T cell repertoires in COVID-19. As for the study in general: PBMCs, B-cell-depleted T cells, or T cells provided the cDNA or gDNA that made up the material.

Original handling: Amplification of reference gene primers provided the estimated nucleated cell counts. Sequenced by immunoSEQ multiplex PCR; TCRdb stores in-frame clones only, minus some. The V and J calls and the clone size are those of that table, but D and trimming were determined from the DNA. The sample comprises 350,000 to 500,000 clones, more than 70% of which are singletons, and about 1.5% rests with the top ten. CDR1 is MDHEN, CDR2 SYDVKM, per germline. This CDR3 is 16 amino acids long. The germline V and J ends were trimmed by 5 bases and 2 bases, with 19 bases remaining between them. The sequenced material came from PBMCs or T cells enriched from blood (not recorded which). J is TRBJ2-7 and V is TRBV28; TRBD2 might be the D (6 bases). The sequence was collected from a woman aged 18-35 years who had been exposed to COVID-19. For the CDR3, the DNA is TGTGCCAGCAGTCCGTCGCCCAGCGGGCGAACCTACGAGCAGTACTTC. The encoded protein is CASSPSPSGRTYEQYF.